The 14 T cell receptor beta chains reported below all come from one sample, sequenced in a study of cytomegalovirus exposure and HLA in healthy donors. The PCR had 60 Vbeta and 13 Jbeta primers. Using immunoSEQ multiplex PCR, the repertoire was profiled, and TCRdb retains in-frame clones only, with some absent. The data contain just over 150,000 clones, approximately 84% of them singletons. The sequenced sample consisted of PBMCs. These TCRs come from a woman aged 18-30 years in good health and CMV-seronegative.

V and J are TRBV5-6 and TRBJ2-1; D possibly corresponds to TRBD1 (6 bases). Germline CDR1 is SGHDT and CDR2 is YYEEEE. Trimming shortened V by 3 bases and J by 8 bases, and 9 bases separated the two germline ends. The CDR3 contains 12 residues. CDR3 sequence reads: CASSSQGDEQFF. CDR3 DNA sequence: TGTGCCAGCAGCTCACAGGGTGATGAGCAGTTCTTC. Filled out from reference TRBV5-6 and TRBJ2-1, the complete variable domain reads DAGVTQSPTHLIKTRGQQVTLRCSPKSGHDTVSWYQQALGQGPQFIFQYYEEEERQRGNFPDRFSGHQFPNYSSELNVNALLLGDSALYLCASSSQGDEQFFGPGTRLTVL.

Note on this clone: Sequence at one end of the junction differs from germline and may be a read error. This chain's CDR3 is CASSLRADSPLHF. The CDR3 DNA is TGTGCCAGCAGTCTGCGGGCGGATTCGCCCCTCCACTTT. The rearrangement joins TRBV6-5 to TRBJ1-6, with unresolved D. The CDR3 contains 13 residues. Germline V gives CDR1 MNHEY, CDR2 SVGAGI.

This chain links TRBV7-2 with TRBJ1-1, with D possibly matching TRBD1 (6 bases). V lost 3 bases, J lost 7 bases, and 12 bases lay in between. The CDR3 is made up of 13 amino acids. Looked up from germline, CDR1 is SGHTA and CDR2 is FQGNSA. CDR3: CASSFLRDIEAFF. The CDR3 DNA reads TGTGCCAGCAGCTTCCTCCGGGACATTGAAGCTTTCTTT.

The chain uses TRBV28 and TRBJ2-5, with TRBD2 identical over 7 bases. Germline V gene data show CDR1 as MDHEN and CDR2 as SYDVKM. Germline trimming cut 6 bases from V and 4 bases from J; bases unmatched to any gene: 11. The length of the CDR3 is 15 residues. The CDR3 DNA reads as TGTGCCAGCAGCCGCCCCGGGACTACTATAGAGACCCAGTACTTC. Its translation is CASSRPGTTIETQYF.

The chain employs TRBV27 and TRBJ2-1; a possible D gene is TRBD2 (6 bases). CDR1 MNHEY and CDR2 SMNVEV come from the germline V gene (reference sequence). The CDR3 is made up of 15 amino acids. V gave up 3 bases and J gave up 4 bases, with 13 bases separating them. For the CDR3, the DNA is TGTGCCAGCAGTTTTATACTAGCTCAATACAATGAGCAGTTCTTC. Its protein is CASSFILAQYNEQFF.

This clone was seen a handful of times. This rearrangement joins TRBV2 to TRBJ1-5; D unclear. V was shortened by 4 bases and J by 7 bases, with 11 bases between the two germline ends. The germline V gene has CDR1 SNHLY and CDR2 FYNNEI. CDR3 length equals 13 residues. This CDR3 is CASSVAEGQPQHF. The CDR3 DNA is TGTGCCAGCAGTGTGGCAGAGGGCCAGCCCCAGCATTTT. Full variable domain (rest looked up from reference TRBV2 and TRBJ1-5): EPEVTQTPSHQVTQMGQEVILRCVPISNHLYFYWYRQILGQKVEFLVSFYNNEISEKSEIFDDQFSVERPDGSNFTLKIRSTKLEDSAMYFCASSVAEGQPQHFGDGTRLSIL.

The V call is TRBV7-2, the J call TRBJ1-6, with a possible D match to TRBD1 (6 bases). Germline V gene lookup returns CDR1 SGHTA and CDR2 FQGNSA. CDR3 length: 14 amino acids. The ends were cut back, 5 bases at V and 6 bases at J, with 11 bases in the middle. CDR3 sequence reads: CASSPGEFNSPLHF. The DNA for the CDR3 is TGTGCCAGCAGCCCAGGGGAGTTTAATTCACCCCTCCACTTT.

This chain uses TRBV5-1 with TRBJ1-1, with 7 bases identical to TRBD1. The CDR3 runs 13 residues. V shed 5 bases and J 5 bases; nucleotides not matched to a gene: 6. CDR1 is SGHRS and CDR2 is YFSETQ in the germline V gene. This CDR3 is CASRSLQGTEAFF. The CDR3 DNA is TGCGCCAGCAGGAGTTTACAGGGGACTGAAGCTTTCTTT. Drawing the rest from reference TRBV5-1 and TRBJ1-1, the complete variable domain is KAGVTQTPRYLIKTRGQQVTLSCSPISGHRSVSWYQQTPGQGLQFLFEYFSETQRNKGNFPGRFSGRQFSNSRSEMNVSTLELGDSALYLCASRSLQGTEAFFGQGTRLTVV.

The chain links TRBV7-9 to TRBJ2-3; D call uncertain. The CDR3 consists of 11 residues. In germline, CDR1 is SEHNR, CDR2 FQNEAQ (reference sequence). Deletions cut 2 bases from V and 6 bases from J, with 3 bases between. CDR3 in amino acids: CASSLTDTQYF. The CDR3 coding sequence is TGTGCCAGCAGCTTAACTGATACGCAGTATTTT.

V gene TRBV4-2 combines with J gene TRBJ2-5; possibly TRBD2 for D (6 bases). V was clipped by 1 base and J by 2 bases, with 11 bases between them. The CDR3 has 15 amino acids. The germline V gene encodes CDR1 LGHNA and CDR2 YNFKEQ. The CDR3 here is CASSQGRRGQETQYF. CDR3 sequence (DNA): TGTGCCAGCAGCCAAGGCCGGAGGGGACAAGAGACCCAGTACTTC.

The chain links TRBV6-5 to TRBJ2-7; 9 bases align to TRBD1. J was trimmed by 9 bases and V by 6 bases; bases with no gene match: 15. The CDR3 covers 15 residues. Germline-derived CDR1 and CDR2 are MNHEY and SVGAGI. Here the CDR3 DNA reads TGTGCCAGCAGGCGATCGACAGGGGGGCAGAGCGGGCAGTACTTC. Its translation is CASRRSTGGQSGQYF.

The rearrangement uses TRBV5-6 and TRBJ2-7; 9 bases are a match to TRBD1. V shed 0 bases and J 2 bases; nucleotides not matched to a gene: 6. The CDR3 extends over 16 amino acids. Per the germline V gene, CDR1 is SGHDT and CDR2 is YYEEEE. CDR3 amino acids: CASSLECGQGTYEQYF. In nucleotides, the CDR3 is TGTGCCAGCAGCTTGGAATGTGGACAGGGGACCTACGAGCAGTACTTC.

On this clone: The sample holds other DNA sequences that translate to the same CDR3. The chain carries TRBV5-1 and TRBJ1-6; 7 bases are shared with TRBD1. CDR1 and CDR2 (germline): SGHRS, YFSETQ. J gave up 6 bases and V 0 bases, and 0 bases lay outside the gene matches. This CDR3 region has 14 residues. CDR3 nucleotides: TGCGCCAGCAGCTTGGGGGACAGTAATTCACCCCTCCACTTT. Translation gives CASSLGDSNSPLHF.

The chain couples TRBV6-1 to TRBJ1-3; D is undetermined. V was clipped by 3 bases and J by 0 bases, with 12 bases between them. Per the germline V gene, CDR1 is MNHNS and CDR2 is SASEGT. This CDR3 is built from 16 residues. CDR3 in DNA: TGTGCCAGCAGTGAGGGCAGTTCGAGCTCTGGAAACACCATATATTTT. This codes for CASSEGSSSSGNTIYF.